The subject of this entry is one T cell receptor beta chain. What it recognizes is unknown. TCRdb fed the reads into MiXCR, producing one record per CDR3 protein. This sample yields about 340,000 distinct CDR3 sequences, of which roughly 28% are seen a single time; about 19% belongs to the top ten. The data originate from a study of T cell repertoires in cytomegalovirus infection. Study at large: An indication of both CMV infection and matching HLA type came from public TCR beta signatures.

The CDR3 is made up of 14 amino acids. Per germline, CDR1 DFQATT and CDR2 SNEGSKA (reference sequence). V lost 2 bases and J lost 5, with 12 bases in between. Study-wide findings and caveats: Accumulated public TCR beta family frequency recognized individuals carrying CMV together with the relevant HLA.

This specimen consisted of cultured PBMCs, obtained from culture after CMV antigen stimulation. The rearrangement links TRBV20-1 to TRBJ2-2, with a weak D call TRBD2 (5 bases). The source is a human donor in good health (CMV status not recorded). Some clones in this sample may be carry-over from other donors' samples. CDR3 sequence: CSARLARGTGELFF. CDR3 nucleotides: TGCAGTGCTAGACTGGCCCGCGGGACCGGGGAGCTGTTTTTT.